The T cell receptor (beta chain) under discussion was sequenced for a study of T cell changes during pregnancy in multiple sclerosis. The V segment lost 8 bases and the J segment 8 bases; nucleotides outside the gene matches: 16. The germline V gene encodes CDR1 SNHLY and CDR2 FYNNEI. CDR3 length equals 15 residues. Clones were read by immunoSEQ multiplex PCR, and TCRdb kept only the in-frame ones, dropping some. The data show tens of thousands of clones, 85% to 95% seen once. The origin of this receptor is a female donor in good health, enrolled as a control in a pregnancy study. This chain connects TRBV2 to TRBJ2-3, with 7 bases that match TRBD2. The material was peripheral blood, obtained in the second trimester of pregnancy. CDR3 DNA: TGTGCCAGCGCCGGAGACGGAGCGGGGAGCATTACGCAGTATTTT. The encoded protein is CASAGDGAGSITQYF.